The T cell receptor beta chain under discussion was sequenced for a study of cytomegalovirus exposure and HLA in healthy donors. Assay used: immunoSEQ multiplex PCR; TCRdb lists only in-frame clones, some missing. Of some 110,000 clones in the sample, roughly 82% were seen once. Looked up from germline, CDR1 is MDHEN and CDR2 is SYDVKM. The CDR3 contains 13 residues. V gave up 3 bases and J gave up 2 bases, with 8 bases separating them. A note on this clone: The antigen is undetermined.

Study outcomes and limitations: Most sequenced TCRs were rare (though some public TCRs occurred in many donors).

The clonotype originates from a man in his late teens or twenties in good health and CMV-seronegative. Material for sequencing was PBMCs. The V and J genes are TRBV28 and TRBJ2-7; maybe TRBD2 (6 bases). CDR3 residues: CASSLAGTYEQYF. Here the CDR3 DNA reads TGTGCCAGCAGTTTGGCGGGGACCTACGAGCAGTACTTC.